Shown below are 27 T cell receptor beta chains from a single sample sequenced in a study of tumor-infiltrating lymphocytes in primary liver carcinoma. Synthesis of TCR beta cDNA was carried out from approximately 500 ng total RNA with a constant-region primer. It was through three nested multiplex PCR rounds of slightly modified ARM-PCR that TCR beta libraries arose. Both of the initial two PCR rounds ran for around 9 cycles and employed TRBV1-TRBV30 forward primers alongside a C-beta reverse primer. Each CDR3 protein gets one entry after TCRdb re-called the multiplex PCR reads with MiXCR. Found here are around 170,000 distinct CDR3 sequences, roughly three fifths of them singletons; the top ten hold under 75%. Out of unsorted whole blood came the blood RNA, and germline DNA was extracted as well. What was sequenced was peripheral blood. Receptors were obtained from a man aged 40-55 years with primary liver carcinoma and hepatitis B virus infection.

This clonotype was counted only a few times. The rearrangement links TRBV6-2 or TRBV6-3 to TRBJ2-3; D perhaps matches TRBD2 (5 bases). The CDR3 contains 10 residues. The V end lost 7 bases, the J end lost 7 bases, and 6 bases lay between the germline ends. Germline CDR1 and CDR2: MNHEY and SVGEGT. In DNA form, the CDR3 reads TGTGCCAGCAACGGGAATACGCAGTATTTT. Protein product: CASNGNTQYF.

The V and J genes are TRBV11-1 and TRBJ2-7, with 9 bases fitting TRBD2. The CDR3 length is 14 residues. Per the germline V gene, CDR1 is SGHAT and CDR2 is FQDESV (reference sequence). CDR3 DNA sequence: TGTGTCAGGAGTCCTGACAGCGGGAGGTACGAGCAGTACTTC. This sequence encodes CVRSPDSGRYEQYF.

The chain combines TRBV12-3 or TRBV12-4 with TRBJ2-7; D assignment may be TRBD1 or TRBD2 (5 bases each). The V end lost 5 bases, the J end lost 3 bases, and 8 bases lay between the germline ends. The CDR3 is made up of 12 amino acids. The CDR3 coding sequence is TGTGCCAGCAGTCTGGGGGACTACGAGCAGTACTTC. Protein product: CASSLGDYEQYF.

Note on this clonotype: A much larger clone differs from this one at a single base, so this may be a read error. V gene TRBV11-3 combines with J gene TRBJ2-1; 9 bases agree with TRBD2. CDR3 length: 16 amino acids. Germline V CDR1 and CDR2: SGHNT, YENEEA. The CDR3 bases are TGTGCCAGCAGCCTTAGCGGGAGCCTCTCCTACAATGAGCAGTTATTC. This sequence encodes CASSLSGSLSYNEQLF.

This clonotype was counted at least ten times. This chain joins TRBV11-2 and TRBJ1-1; no clear D gene. The V gene lost 2 bases and the J gene lost 6 bases, with 10 bases spanning the gap. The CDR3 totals 13 residues. CDR1 and CDR2 from the germline V gene are SGHAT and FQNNGV. In DNA form, the CDR3 reads TGTGCCAGCAGCTTAAGCCGCGGCGCTGAAGCTTTCTTT. This gives the protein CASSLSRGAEAFF.

Worth noting for this clonotype: This may arise from a read error, as a much more abundant clone is one base away. The CDR3 ends on some other residue instead of the conserved phenylalanine or tryptophan, so this is likely a read error. The chain has TRBV4-2 and TRBJ2-1, with 9 bases identical to TRBD2. Germline-derived CDR1 and CDR2 are LGHNA and YNFKEQ. The CDR3 loop spans 15 amino acids. With V trimmed by 4 bases and J by 10 bases, 11 bases remained unmatched. CDR3 residues: CASSPGTSSRPEQFI. Written as DNA, the CDR3 is TGTGCCAGCAGCCCGGGGACTAGCAGCCGCCCCGAGCAGTTCATC.

Comment on this clonotype: A much larger clone differs by one base, so this may be a read error. The chain carries TRBV29-1 and TRBJ2-6; D is possibly TRBD1 (5 bases). Germline lookup yields CDR1 SQVTM and CDR2 ANQGSEA. The CDR3 spans 13 residues. The CDR3 loop reads CSVPRSGANILTF. In nucleotides, the CDR3 is TGCAGCGTTCCCCGTTCTGGGGCCAACATCCTGACTTTC.

The chain is built from TRBV11-2 and TRBJ2-4, with a weak D call TRBD1 (5 bases). The germline V and J ends were trimmed by 5 bases and 7 bases, with 18 bases remaining between them. Germline V gene sequence: CDR1 SGHAT, CDR2 FQNNGV. CDR3 length: 15 amino acids. CDR3 amino acids: CASSQPPGMGNIQYF. The DNA of the CDR3 is TGTGCCAGCAGCCAGCCCCCAGGGATGGGGAACATTCAGTACTTC. The complete variable domain, with remaining parts taken from reference TRBV11-2 and TRBJ2-4, reads EAGVAQSPRYKIIEKRQSVAFWCNPISGHATLYWYQQILGQGPKLLIQFQNNGVVDDSQLPKDRFSAERLKGVDSTLKIQPAKLEDSAVYLCASSQPPGMGNIQYFGAGTRLSVL.

Concerning this clonotype: A much larger clonotype is one base distant, so this may be a read error. The V call is TRBV11-2, the J call TRBJ2-7; D ambiguous. This CDR3 comprises 14 residues. Germline V gene sequence: CDR1 SGHAT, CDR2 FQNNGV. The CDR3 region has the DNA TGTGCCGGCAGCTTAGGAGAGATGGCCTACGAGCAGTACTTC. This gives the protein CAGSLGEMAYEQYF. The whole variable domain, filled in from reference TRBV11-2 and TRBJ2-7, reads EAGVAQSPRYKIIEKRQSVAFWCNPISGHATLYWYQQILGQGPKLLIQFQNNGVVDDSQLPKDRFSAERLKGVDSTLKIQPAKLEDSAVYLCAGSLGEMAYEQYFGPGTRLTVT.

Concerning this clonotype: This may be a read error: a much more frequent sequence differs by one nucleotide. The V gene is TRBV11-2, the J gene TRBJ2-1; 9 nucleotides agree with TRBD2. The germline gives CDR1 SGHAT, CDR2 FQNNGV. The CDR3 consists of 14 residues. The ends lost 5 bases at V and 2 bases at J; junction bases unmatched: 1. The CDR3, as DNA: TGTGCCAGCAGCAGACTAGCGGCCTACAATGAGCAGTTCTTC. It yields the protein CASSRLAAYNEQFF.

This clonotype was seen more than once but under ten times. CDR3 nucleotides: TGTGCCAGCAGTCCGGGCGGGAGGAGGACCTACGAGCAGTACTTC. Amino acid sequence: CASSPGGRRTYEQYF. The V and J genes are TRBV12-3 or TRBV12-4 and TRBJ2-7, with TRBD2 identical over 8 bases. The V gene end was trimmed by 5 bases and the J gene end by 2 bases; junction bases not matched to a gene: 8. The CDR3 totals 15 residues.

This clonotype was seen ten or more times. The rearrangement links TRBV29-1 to TRBJ2-1; D is tentatively TRBD1 or TRBD2 (5 bases each). The CDR3 is made up of 12 amino acids. Germline loops: CDR1 SQVTM, CDR2 ANQGSEA. Trimming left V 7 bases short and J 6 bases short, with 13 bases between. In DNA form, the CDR3 reads TGCAGCGGGAGACGGGACGGCAATGAGCAGTTCTTC. It encodes CSGRRDGNEQFF.

Notes on this clonotype: At one end, the junction sequence differs from germline, possibly due to a read error. The chain is built from TRBV20-1 and TRBJ2-7; D tentatively reads TRBD1 or TRBD2 (5 bases each). The CDR3 consists of 15 residues. Germline V lookup: CDR1 DFQATT, CDR2 SNEGSKA (reference sequence). The CDR3 protein is CSARDTGLLPYGQYF. The CDR3 DNA reads as TGCAGTGCTAGGGATACAGGACTCCTTCCCTACGGGCAGTACTTC.

Note on this clonotype: One junction end disagrees with the germline gene, perhaps due to a read error. The chain combines TRBV28 with TRBJ1-4; D is possibly TRBD1 (5 bases). CDR3 length: 12 residues. In germline, CDR1 is MDHEN, CDR2 SYDVKM. For the CDR3, the DNA is TGTGTCAGCAGCCTAAGGGGCGAAAAACTGTTTTTT. Amino acids: CVSSLRGEKLFF.

This clonotype was seen ten or more times. As DNA, the CDR3 is TGCAGCGTTAGGAATGGCATCGCCGAGGGCGAGTACTTC. It translates to CSVRNGIAEGEYF. The chain employs TRBV29-1 and TRBJ2-7; D might be TRBD2 (5 bases). With 5 bases removed from V and 11 bases from J, the gap between germline ends came to 22 bases. Per germline, CDR1 SQVTM and CDR2 ANQGSEA. This CDR3 region has 13 residues.

On this clonotype: A single base separates this from a much larger clone, so it may be a read error. The rearrangement uses TRBV29-1 and TRBJ2-5; no definite D call. CDR1 SQVTM and CDR2 ANQGSEA come from the germline V gene. This CDR3 region has 13 residues. CDR3 loop: CSVVRWGSESQYF. DNA of the CDR3: TGCAGCGTTGTTAGGTGGGGTTCAGAGAGCCAGTACTTC.

This clonotype was detected only a few times. V is TRBV11-2 and J is TRBJ2-5, with 11 bases that match TRBD2. Germline CDR1 is SGHAT and CDR2 is FQNNGV. V was pared by 5 bases and J by 5 bases, with 10 bases of the junction left unmatched. This CDR3 comprises 16 residues. The CDR3 is CASSPRLAGNLETQYF. In DNA, the CDR3 is TGTGCCAGCAGCCCCAGACTAGCGGGAAATTTGGAGACCCAGTACTTC.

As concerns this clonotype: This may be a read error: a much more frequent sequence differs by one nucleotide. The V and J genes are TRBV11-1 and TRBJ2-7; 7 bases agree with TRBD1. The CDR3 extends over 15 amino acids. With 4 bases clipped from V and 1 base from J, the junction kept 7 bases outside the gene matches. Germline assignment: CDR1 SGHAT and CDR2 FQDESV (reference sequence). The CDR3 is CASSSFQGVSYEQYF. The CDR3 nucleotides read TGTGCCAGCAGCTCCTTTCAGGGGGTATCCTACGAGCAGTACTTC.

This clonotype turned up a few times. The chain couples TRBV4-1 to TRBJ2-2; TRBD1 or TRBD2 may be the D gene (5 bases each). V was clipped by 0 bases and J by 4 bases, with 12 bases between them. Germline V gene sequence: CDR1 MGHRA, CDR2 YSYEKL. There are 16 residues in the CDR3. The CDR3 spells CASSQEAARVTGELFF. CDR3 DNA: TGCGCCAGCAGCCAAGAAGCGGCCAGGGTCACCGGGGAGCTGTTTTTT.

On this clonotype itself: This may arise from a read error, as a much more abundant clone is one base away. The CDR3 here is CASTRGFQGFWNWEQFF. Here the CDR3 DNA reads TGTGCCAGCACCCGGGGGTTCCAGGGATTCTGGAATTGGGAGCAGTTCTTC. The chain joins TRBV11-2 to TRBJ2-1; a possible D gene is TRBD2 (6 bases). V lost 7 bases and J 10 bases, leaving 29 bases between the germline ends. CDR3 length: 17 amino acids. CDR1 SGHAT and CDR2 FQNNGV come from the germline V gene.

A few counts support this clonotype. V and J are TRBV6-6 and TRBJ2-7; weak D call: TRBD2 (5 bases). Germline lookup yields CDR1 MNHNY and CDR2 SVGAGI (reference sequence). CDR3 length equals 13 residues. V was shortened by 2 bases and J by 4 bases, with 9 bases between the two germline ends. CDR3: CASSYVTGYEQYF. As DNA, the CDR3 is TGTGCCAGCAGTTACGTTACGGGGTACGAGCAGTACTTC.

A few counts support this clonotype. The chain carries TRBV6-5 and TRBJ2-6; 7 positions agree with TRBD1. Trimming removed 4 bases from V and 1 base from J; junction bases left unmatched: 7. The CDR3 is 17 residues long. Germline V gene lookup returns CDR1 MNHEY and CDR2 SVGAGI. In nucleotides, the CDR3 is TGTGCCAGCAGTTCTCCGGGACAGACATCTGGGGCCAACGTCCTGACTTTC. Translation: CASSSPGQTSGANVLTF.

J is TRBJ2-3 and V is TRBV28, with D perhaps TRBD1 (5 bases). This CDR3 region has 16 residues. CDR1 is MDHEN, CDR2 SYDVKM, per germline. V lost 5 bases and J lost 0, with 15 bases in between. The CDR3 loop reads CASSRPQGSSTDTQYF. The CDR3, as DNA: TGTGCCAGCAGTCGCCCCCAGGGCTCTAGCACAGATACGCAGTATTTT. Drawing the rest from reference TRBV28 and TRBJ2-3, the complete variable domain is DVKVTQSSRYLVKRTGEKVFLECVQDMDHENMFWYRQDPGLGLRLIYFSYDVKMKEKGDIPEGYSVSREKKERFSLILESASTNQTSMYLCASSRPQGSSTDTQYFGPGTRLTVL.

Comments on this clonotype: One base away lies a much larger clone, so this may be a sequencing read error. The gene calls are TRBV10-3 and TRBJ2-1, with no clear D. The V end was cut by 8 bases, the J end by 4 bases, with 18 bases between. This CDR3 spans 15 amino acids. Germline V lookup: CDR1 ENHRY, CDR2 SYGVKD. The CDR3 spells CAISNSGIQYNEQFF. The CDR3 DNA sequence: TGTGCCATCTCTAATAGTGGGATCCAATACAATGAGCAGTTCTTC.

This clonotype was picked up a small number of times. V gene TRBV10-3 combines with J gene TRBJ1-1; D may be TRBD1 (6 bases). Germline CDR1 reads ENHRY; CDR2 reads SYGVKD. CDR3 size: 13 residues. Trimming left V 6 bases short and J 1 base short, with 9 bases between. CDR3 nucleotide sequence: TGTGCCATCAGAATGGACAGGAACACTGAAGCTTTCTTT. Translation gives CAIRMDRNTEAFF.

On this clonotype: One end of the junction varies from germline; a read error may be responsible. The V and J genes are TRBV12-3 or TRBV12-4 and TRBJ1-6; a weak D match, TRBD1 (6 bases). The CDR3 extends over 15 amino acids. CDR3 coding DNA: TGTGTCAGCAGTTTATCTTCACAGGGAGTTTCACCCCTCCACTTT. As protein: CVSSLSSQGVSPLHF.

This clonotype was recorded at least ten times. The chain employs TRBV29-1 and TRBJ1-1, with 9 bases fitting TRBD1. V lost 8 bases to trimming and J lost 3 bases; unmatched junction nucleotides: 10. The germline V gene encodes CDR1 SQVTM and CDR2 ANQGSEA. This CDR3 spans 14 amino acids. In nucleotides, the CDR3 is TGCAGCTCAACCGGGACAGGGTCTGACACTGAAGCTTTCTTT. It specifies CSSTGTGSDTEAFF. Using reference TRBV29-1 and TRBJ1-1 for the parts outside the CDR3, the full variable domain is SAVISQKPSRDICQRGTSLTIQCQVDSQVTMMFWYRQQPGQSLTLIATANQGSEATYESGFVIDKFPISRPNLTFSTLTVSNMSPEDSSIYLCSSTGTGSDTEAFFGQGTRLTVV.